This T cell receptor (beta chain) was documented in a study of blood T cells in healthy people across ages. Trimming removed 2 bases at V and 7 bases at J, with 17 bases between. The CDR3 spans 15 residues. Looked up from germline, CDR1 is DFQATT and CDR2 is SNEGSKA (reference sequence). The donors, all healthy, were Caucasians living in Russia, aged about 6 to 100. Combining a sample-barcoded 5' primer with a J-beta primer mix, a second PCR ran for roughly 6 to 12 cycles. Unique molecular identifiers of 12 random nucleotides labeled each cDNA. MiXCR, applied by TCRdb to the 5' RACE reads, yields one record per CDR3 protein. The table records 650,000 to 1,000,000 distinct CDR3 sequences, 35% to 40% of them present only once.

Sequencing used blood. The chain employs TRBV20-1 and TRBJ2-2; a weak D match, TRBD2 (6 bases). This sequence was found in a man between 18 and 35 years old in good health. CDR3 bases: TGCAGTGCTAGATCCGGGGCAGGGCGGGGCGGGGAGCTGTTTTTT. Translated, it gives CSARSGAGRGGELFF.